This T cell receptor beta chain originates from a study of blood T cell repertoires in COVID-19. TCRdb's copy holds only in-frame clones and misses some; the assay was immunoSEQ multiplex PCR. This sample carries approximately 350,000 clones, less than 90% of them seen once, and the ten largest clones take roughly 3%. Those who participated ranged in age from roughly 18 to 95 years and resided in under 25 US areas. Participant-given clinical history determined each cohort assignment. What the recovered Cohort 3 donors had was two negative PCRs, clearance, or symptom resolution. Germline loops: CDR1 LNHDA, CDR2 SQIVND (reference sequence). Trimming took 7 bases from V and 1 from J, leaving 15 bases between them. The CDR3 covers 15 residues.

The sequencing input was PBMCs or T cells enriched from blood (not recorded which). This clonotype was obtained from a woman in her 30s who had recovered from COVID-19. The V call is TRBV19, the J call TRBJ2-3; a weak D match, TRBD1 (6 bases). Written as DNA, the CDR3 is TGTGCCAGTACCATCGGCAGGGGCGGCACAGATACGCAGTATTTT. Its translation: CASTIGRGGTDTQYF. The whole variable domain, filled in from reference TRBV19 and TRBJ2-3, reads DGGITQSPKYLFRKEGQNVTLSCEQNLNHDAMYWYRQDPGQGLRLIYYSQIVNDFQKGDIAEGYSVSREKKESFPLTVTSAQKNPTAFYLCASTIGRGGTDTQYFGPGTRLTVL.